A single sample is the source of the 8 T cell receptor beta chains below, sequenced in a study of cytomegalovirus exposure and HLA in healthy donors. PCR involved 60 Vbeta and 13 Jbeta primers. Profiled with immunoSEQ multiplex PCR; TCRdb holds only in-frame clones, not every one. This table has roughly 48,000 clones, over 70% appearing once. The sample was PBMCs. These receptors all stem from a man aged 18 to 29 in good health and CMV-seronegative.

The chain recombines TRBV9 with TRBJ1-3; no reliable D call. Germline lookup yields CDR1 SGDLS and CDR2 YYNGEE. V gave up 3 bases and J gave up 8 bases, with 9 bases separating them. The CDR3 totals 12 residues. The CDR3 here is CASSAFTDTIYF. CDR3 DNA: TGTGCCAGCAGCGCTTTTACAGACACCATATATTTT.

This clone was observed a few times. The chain recombines TRBV6-5 with TRBJ1-5; 8 positions agree with TRBD1. From germline, CDR1 is MNHEY and CDR2 SVGAGI. This CDR3 region has 15 residues. The V and J ends lost 5 bases and 3 bases, in that order; junction bases with no gene match: 6. The CDR3 DNA reads as TGTGCCAGCAGTACAGGGGGGGATTACAATCAGCCCCAGCATTTT. This gives the protein CASSTGGDYNQPQHF.

The J gene is TRBJ2-1, the V gene TRBV30; the match to TRBD2 covers 14 bases. With V trimmed by 2 bases and J by 8 bases, 11 bases remained unmatched. The CDR3 length is 17 residues. CDR1 GTSNPN and CDR2 SVGIG come from the germline V gene (reference sequence). In DNA, the CDR3 is TGTGCCTGGAGTCGGCTCGGACTAGCGGGAGGTTCCGATGAGCAGTTCTTC. It encodes CAWSRLGLAGGSDEQFF.

This sequence joins TRBV13 and TRBJ2-7; D is possibly TRBD2 (6 bases). The germline CDR1 and CDR2 sequences are PRHDT and FYEKMQ (reference sequence). The CDR3 spans 13 residues. V was clipped by 3 bases and J by 2 bases, with 8 bases between them. CDR3 sequence reads: CASSLRGAYEQYF. The CDR3 nucleotides read TGTGCCAGCAGCTTGCGGGGAGCCTACGAGCAGTACTTC.

This clone was found once. The rearrangement uses TRBV28 and TRBJ2-5, with D possibly matching TRBD1 (9 bases). The CDR3 sequence is 18 residues long. CDR1 is MDHEN and CDR2 is SYDVKM in the germline V gene. The ends were cut back, 6 bases at V and 5 bases at J, with 28 bases in the middle. The CDR3 spells CASSTDRGWTGGRETQYF. CDR3 DNA: TGTGCCAGCAGCACGGACAGGGGCTGGACGGGAGGGCGGGAGACCCAGTACTTC.

V and J are TRBV9 and TRBJ1-6, with D unresolved. The V and J ends lost 2 bases and 7 bases respectively, with 16 bases between them. The CDR3 spans 16 residues. The germline V gene has CDR1 SGDLS and CDR2 YYNGEE. Written as DNA, the CDR3 is TGTGCCAGCAGCGTGGGGAGTCGGGTAGGAAATTCACCCCTCCACTTT. Protein sequence: CASSVGSRVGNSPLHF.

Only a few counts were recorded for this clone. The V gene is TRBV25-1, the J gene TRBJ1-6; 9 positions match TRBD1. The CDR3 contains 15 residues. Germline CDR1 MGHDK, CDR2 SYGVNS. Trimming took 4 bases from V and 8 from J; bases not matched to a gene: 6. CDR3 nucleotide sequence: TGTGCCAGCAGTGGTTGGACAGGGGACTATTCACCCCTCCACTTT. Translation gives CASSGWTGDYSPLHF.

The chain uses TRBV6-4 and TRBJ2-1; D possibly corresponds to TRBD2 (6 bases). The length of the CDR3 is 22 residues. Germline-derived CDR1 and CDR2 are MRHNA and SNTAGT. V was trimmed by 0 bases and J by 5 bases, leaving 32 bases between them. The CDR3: CASSDSIFGSRRRVSANNEQFF. The CDR3 DNA reads TGTGCCAGCAGTGACTCGATATTTGGCAGTCGGAGGAGGGTTTCCGCGAACAATGAGCAGTTCTTC.